This T cell receptor (beta chain) was obtained from a study of response to subunit inactivated influenza vaccine. Study results and caveats: A suggestion made by the authors is that each seasonal influenza vaccination recruits few new T cells.

Each CDR3 protein is one row after TCRdb ran MiXCR on the RT-PCR reads. The table includes under 750,000 distinct CDR3 sequences, about an eighth detected once. CDR1 and CDR2 (germline): ENHRY, SYGVKD. There are 11 residues in the CDR3. Trimming stripped 6 bases from V and 7 bases from J, with 10 bases between. On this clonotype itself: Its matching antigen is unknown.

Sequencing was performed on PBMCs from blood, taken on the day of vaccination. V is TRBV10-3 and J is TRBJ2-7; tentatively, D is TRBD2 (6 bases). The source is a man aged 45 to 65 who received an inactivated influenza vaccine. The CDR3 DNA follows: TGTGCCATCAGGCAGGGAGGAGAGCAGTACTTC. As protein: CAIRQGGEQYF.